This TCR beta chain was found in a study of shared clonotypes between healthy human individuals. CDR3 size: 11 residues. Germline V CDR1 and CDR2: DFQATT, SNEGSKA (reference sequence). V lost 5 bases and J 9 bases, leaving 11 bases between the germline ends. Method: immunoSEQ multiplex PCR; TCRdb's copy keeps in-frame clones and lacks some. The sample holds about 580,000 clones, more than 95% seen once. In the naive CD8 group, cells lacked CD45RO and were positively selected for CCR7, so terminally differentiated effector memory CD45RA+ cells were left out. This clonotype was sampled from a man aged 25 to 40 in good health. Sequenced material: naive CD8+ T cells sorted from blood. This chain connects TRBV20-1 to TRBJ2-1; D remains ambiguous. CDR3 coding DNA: TGCAGTGCTTTAAAGATTGGTGAGCAGTTCTTC. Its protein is CSALKIGEQFF.